Given below is one T cell receptor delta chain in context. Its binding antigen is unknown. Base quality data are lacking; no much larger clone is found one base away. The CDR3 spans 15 residues, from the cysteine through the phenylalanine. Of the read, only the CDR3 DNA is kept; its 45 bases are in frame from base 1. Relative to germline, V is missing 1 base and J is missing 4 bases, with 7 bases of the junction outside any gene match. The germline V gene gives CDR1 as GEAIGNYY and CDR2 as EKD. The sample originates from a study of gamma-delta T cells after stem cell transplantation (TCRdb year 2016). The library was prepared using RT-PCR. Reads for this sample came from an Illumina MiSeq. TCRdb reanalyzed the public reads with the CATT caller, and identical DNA sequences were merged afterwards. The sample records about 3,400 delta-chain clones, 15% to 20% of which are singletons. The ten most abundant clones make up roughly 14% of the sample.

The clonotype comes from a human donor. It is not recorded whose cells these are; they may come from a transplant donor. The sequenced sample consisted of gamma-delta T cells. Recombination joined TRDV2 with TRDJ1, and 8 junctional nucleotides match TRDD3. The nucleotide sequence reads as follows: TGTGCCTGTGACACGCTGGGGGACGAGGACGATAAACTCATCTTT. Translated, this is CACDTLGDEDDKLIF.